What follows is one TCR beta chain and its context. Measured with immunoSEQ multiplex PCR; TCRdb has only the in-frame clones, and not every one. The profile shows 55,000 to 70,000 clones, roughly 89% of them singletons. This sample was taken from a study of technical replicates of blood from several donors. CDR3 length: 13 amino acids. The trim removed 6 bases at V and 4 bases at J, leaving 5 bases unmatched. The germline CDR1 and CDR2 sequences are MNHNY and SVGAGI (reference sequence). The chain recombines TRBV6-6 with TRBJ1-1; 7 bases are shared with TRBD1. The receptor comes from a human donor in good health. Some clones in this sample may be carry-over from other donors' samples. Sequencing was performed on PBMCs. The CDR3 DNA is TGTGCCAGCAGGATGGGACAGCGCACTGAAGCTTTCTTT. Translating gives CASRMGQRTEAFF.